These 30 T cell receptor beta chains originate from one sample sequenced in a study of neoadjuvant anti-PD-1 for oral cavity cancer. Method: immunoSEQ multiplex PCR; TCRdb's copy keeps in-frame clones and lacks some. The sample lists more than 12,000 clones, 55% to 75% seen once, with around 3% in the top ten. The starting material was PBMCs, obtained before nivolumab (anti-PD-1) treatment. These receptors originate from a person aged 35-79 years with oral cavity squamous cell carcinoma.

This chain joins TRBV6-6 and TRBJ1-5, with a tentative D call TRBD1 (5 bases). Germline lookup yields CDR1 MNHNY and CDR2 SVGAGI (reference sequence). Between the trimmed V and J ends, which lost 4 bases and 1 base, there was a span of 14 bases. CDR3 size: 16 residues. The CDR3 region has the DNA TGTGCCAGCAGTTCGAGGGGATCAGTCAGCAATCAGCCCCAGCATTTT. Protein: CASSSRGSVSNQPQHF.

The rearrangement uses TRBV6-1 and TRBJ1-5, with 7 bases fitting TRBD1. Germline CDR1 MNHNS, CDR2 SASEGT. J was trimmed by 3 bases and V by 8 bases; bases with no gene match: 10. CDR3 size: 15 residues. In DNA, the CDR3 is TGTGCCAGCGGGGGTCGGGACAGTATCAATCAGCCCCAGCATTTT. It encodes CASGGRDSINQPQHF.

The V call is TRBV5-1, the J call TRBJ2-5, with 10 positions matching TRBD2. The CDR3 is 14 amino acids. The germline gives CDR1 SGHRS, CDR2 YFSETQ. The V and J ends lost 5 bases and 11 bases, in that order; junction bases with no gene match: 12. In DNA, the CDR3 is TGCGCCAGCAGGACCCTGCGCACTAGCGGGGAACAGTACTTC. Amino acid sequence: CASRTLRTSGEQYF.

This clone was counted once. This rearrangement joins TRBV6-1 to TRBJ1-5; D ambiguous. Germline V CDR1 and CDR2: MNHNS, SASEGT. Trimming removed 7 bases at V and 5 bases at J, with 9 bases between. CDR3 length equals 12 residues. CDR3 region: CASNRFDQPQHF. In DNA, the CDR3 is TGTGCCAGCAACCGATTTGATCAGCCCCAGCATTTT.

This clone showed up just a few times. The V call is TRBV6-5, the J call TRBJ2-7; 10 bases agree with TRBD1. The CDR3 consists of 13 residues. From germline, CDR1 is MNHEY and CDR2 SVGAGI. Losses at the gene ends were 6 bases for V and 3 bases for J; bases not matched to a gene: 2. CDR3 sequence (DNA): TGTGCCAGCAGGGGACAGGGGCACTACGAGCAGTACTTC. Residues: CASRGQGHYEQYF.

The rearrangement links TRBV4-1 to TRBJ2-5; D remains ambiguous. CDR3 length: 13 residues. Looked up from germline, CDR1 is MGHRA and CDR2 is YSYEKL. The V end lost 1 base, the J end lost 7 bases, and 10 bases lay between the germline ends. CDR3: CASSQGPVGTQYF. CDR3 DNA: TGCGCCAGCAGCCAAGGCCCAGTTGGGACCCAGTACTTC.

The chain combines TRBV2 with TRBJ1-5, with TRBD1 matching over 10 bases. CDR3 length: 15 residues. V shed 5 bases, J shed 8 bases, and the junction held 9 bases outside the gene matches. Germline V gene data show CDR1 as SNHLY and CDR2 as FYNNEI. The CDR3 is CASSPETGGRKPQHF. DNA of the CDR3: TGTGCCAGCAGTCCAGAGACAGGGGGCAGGAAGCCCCAGCATTTT.

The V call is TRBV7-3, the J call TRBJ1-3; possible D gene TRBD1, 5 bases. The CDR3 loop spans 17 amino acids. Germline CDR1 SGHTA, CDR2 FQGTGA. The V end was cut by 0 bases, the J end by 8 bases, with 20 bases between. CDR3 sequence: CASSLTGDVGKRDTIYF. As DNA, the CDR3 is TGTGCCAGCAGCTTAACGGGGGACGTAGGCAAGCGGGACACCATATATTTT.

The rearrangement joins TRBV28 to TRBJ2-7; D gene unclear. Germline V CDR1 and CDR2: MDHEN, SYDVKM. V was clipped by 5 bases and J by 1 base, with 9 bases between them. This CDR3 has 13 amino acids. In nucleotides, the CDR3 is TGTGCCAGCAGTGTAGACTGGTCCTACGAGCAGTACTTC. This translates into CASSVDWSYEQYF.

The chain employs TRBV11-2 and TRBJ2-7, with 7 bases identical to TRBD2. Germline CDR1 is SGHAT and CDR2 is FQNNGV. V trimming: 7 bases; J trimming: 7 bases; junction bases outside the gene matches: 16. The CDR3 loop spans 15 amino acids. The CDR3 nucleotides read TGTGCCAGCACCGCCATCCGGGGGGTTTTGAAGGAGCAGTACTTC. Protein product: CASTAIRGVLKEQYF.

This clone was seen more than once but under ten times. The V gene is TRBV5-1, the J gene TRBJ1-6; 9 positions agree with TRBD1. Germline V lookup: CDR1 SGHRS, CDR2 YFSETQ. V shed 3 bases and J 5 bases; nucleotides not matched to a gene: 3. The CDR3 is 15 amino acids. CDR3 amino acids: CASSSQGANNSPLHF. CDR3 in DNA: TGCGCCAGCAGCTCACAGGGGGCTAATAATTCACCCCTCCACTTT.

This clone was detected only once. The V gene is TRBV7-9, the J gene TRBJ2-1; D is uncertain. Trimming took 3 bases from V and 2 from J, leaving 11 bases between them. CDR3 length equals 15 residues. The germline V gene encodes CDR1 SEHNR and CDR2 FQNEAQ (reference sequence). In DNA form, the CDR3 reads TGTGCCAGCAGCTTCACAGTGGGCCCCTACAATGAGCAGTTCTTC. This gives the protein CASSFTVGPYNEQFF.

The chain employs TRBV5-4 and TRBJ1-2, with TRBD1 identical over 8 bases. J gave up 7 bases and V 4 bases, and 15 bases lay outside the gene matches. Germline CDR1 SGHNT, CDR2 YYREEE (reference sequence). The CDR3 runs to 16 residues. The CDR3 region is CASSTLIPRQGIGYTF. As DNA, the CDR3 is TGTGCCAGCAGCACTCTCATCCCAAGACAGGGGATTGGCTACACCTTC.

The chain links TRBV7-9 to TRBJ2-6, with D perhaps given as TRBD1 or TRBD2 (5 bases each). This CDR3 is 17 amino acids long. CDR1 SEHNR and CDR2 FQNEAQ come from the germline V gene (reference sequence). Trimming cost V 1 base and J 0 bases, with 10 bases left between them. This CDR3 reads CASSLEGRSSGANVLTF. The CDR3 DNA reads TGTGCCAGCAGCTTAGAGGGACGAAGCTCTGGGGCCAACGTCCTGACTTTC.

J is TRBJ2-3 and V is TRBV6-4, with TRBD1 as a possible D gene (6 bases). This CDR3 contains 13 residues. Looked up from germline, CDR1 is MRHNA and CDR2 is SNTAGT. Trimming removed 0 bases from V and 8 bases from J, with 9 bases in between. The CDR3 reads CASSDSQGGTQYF. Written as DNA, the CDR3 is TGTGCCAGCAGTGACTCTCAAGGGGGTACGCAGTATTTT.

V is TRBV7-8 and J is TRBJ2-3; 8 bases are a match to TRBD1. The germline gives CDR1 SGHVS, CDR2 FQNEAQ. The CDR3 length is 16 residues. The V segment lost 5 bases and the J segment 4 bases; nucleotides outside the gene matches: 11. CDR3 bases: TGTGCCAGCAGCCCGTGGACAGGGAGTCTCCCAGATACGCAGTATTTT. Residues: CASSPWTGSLPDTQYF.

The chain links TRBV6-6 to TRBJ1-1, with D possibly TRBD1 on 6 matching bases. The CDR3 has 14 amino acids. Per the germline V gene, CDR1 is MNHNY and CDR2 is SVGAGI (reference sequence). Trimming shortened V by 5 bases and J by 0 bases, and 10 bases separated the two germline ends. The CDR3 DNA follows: TGTGCCAGCAGTACCGGGACATTGAACACTGAAGCTTTCTTT. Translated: CASSTGTLNTEAFF.

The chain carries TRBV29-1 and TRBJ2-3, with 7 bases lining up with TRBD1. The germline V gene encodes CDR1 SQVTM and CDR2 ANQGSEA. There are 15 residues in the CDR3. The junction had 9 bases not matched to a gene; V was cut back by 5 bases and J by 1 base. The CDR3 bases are TGCAGCGTTAATCAGGGGGTAAGCGGCACAGATACGCAGTATTTT. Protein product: CSVNQGVSGTDTQYF.

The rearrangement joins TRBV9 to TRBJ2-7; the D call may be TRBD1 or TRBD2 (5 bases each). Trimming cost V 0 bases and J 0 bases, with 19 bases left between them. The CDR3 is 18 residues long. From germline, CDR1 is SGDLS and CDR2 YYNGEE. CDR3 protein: CASSVEEGVAGTSYEQYF. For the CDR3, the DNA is TGTGCCAGCAGCGTAGAAGAGGGAGTGGCAGGGACCTCCTACGAGCAGTACTTC.

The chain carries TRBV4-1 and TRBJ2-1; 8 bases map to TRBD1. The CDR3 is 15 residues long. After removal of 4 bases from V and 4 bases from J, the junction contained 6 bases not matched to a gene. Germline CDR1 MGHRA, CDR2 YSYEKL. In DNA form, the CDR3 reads TGCGCCAGCAGCCTGGAGGGACAGGTATACAATGAGCAGTTCTTC. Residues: CASSLEGQVYNEQFF.

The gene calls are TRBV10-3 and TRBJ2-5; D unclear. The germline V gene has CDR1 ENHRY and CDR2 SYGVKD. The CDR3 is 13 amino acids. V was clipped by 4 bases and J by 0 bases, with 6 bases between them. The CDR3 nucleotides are TGTGCCATCAGTGTTCTGTACCAAGAGACCCAGTACTTC. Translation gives CAISVLYQETQYF.

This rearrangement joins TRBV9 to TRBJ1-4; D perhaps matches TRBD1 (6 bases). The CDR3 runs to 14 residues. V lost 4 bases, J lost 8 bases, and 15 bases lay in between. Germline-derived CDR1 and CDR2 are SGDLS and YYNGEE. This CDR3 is CASSPTGIAEKLFF. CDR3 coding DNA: TGTGCCAGCAGCCCAACAGGGATCGCGGAAAAACTGTTTTTT.

CDR3 DNA sequence: TGTGCCAGCAGCTTGGCAGCCGCCAGTGAAGCTTTCTTT. It specifies CASSLAAASEAFF. The rearrangement uses TRBV5-6 and TRBJ1-1; D gene uncertain. This CDR3 comprises 13 residues. Trimming pared 0 bases from V and 7 bases from J, leaving 10 bases between. From germline, CDR1 is SGHDT and CDR2 YYEEEE.

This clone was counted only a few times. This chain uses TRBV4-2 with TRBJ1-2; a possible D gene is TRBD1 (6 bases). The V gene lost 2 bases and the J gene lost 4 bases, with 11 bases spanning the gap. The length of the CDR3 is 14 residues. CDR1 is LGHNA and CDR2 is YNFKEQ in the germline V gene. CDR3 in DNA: TGTGCCAGCAGCCAACTGGACAGTATCTATGGCTACACCTTC. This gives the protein CASSQLDSIYGYTF.

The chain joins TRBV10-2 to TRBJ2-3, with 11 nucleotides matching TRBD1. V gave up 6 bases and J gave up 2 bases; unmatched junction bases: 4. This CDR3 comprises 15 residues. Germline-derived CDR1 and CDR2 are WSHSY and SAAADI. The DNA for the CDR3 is TGCGCCAGCAGCTCGGGACAGGGGGTCACAGATACGCAGTATTTT. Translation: CASSSGQGVTDTQYF.

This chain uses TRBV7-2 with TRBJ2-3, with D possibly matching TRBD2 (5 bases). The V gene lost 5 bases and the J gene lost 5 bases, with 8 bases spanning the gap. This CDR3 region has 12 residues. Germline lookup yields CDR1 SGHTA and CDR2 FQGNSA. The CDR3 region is CASSRRGDTQYF. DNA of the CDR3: TGTGCCAGCAGCCGCCGGGGAGATACGCAGTATTTT.

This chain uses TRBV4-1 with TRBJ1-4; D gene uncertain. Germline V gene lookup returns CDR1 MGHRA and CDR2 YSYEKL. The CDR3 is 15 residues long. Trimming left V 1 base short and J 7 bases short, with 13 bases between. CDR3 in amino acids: CASSQVGSAAEKLFF. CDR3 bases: TGCGCCAGCAGCCAAGTAGGTAGTGCAGCTGAAAAACTGTTTTTT.

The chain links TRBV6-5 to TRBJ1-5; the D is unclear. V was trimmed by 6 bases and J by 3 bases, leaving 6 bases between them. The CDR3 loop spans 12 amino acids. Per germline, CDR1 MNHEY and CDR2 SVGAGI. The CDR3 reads CASRSVNQPQHF. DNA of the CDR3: TGTGCCAGCAGAAGCGTCAATCAGCCCCAGCATTTT.

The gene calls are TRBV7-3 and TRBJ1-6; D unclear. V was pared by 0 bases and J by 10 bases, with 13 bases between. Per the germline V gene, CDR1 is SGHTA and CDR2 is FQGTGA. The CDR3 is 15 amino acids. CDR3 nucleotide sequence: TGTGCCAGCAGCTTAACGCCCCGAGGAGGCTCACCCCTCCACTTT. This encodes CASSLTPRGGSPLHF. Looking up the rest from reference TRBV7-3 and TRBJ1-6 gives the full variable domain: GAGVSQTPSNKVTEKGKYVELRCDPISGHTALYWYRQSLGQGPEFLIYFQGTGAADDSGLPNDRFFAVRPEGSVSTLKIQRTERGDSAVYLCASSLTPRGGSPLHFGNGTRLTVT.

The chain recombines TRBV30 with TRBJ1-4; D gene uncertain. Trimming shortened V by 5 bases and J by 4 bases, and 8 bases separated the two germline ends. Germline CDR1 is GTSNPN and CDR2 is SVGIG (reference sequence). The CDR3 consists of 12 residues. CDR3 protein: CAWDGDNEKLFF. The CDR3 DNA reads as TGTGCCTGGGACGGCGATAATGAAAAACTGTTTTTT.